These T cell receptor beta chains were read from a single sample in a study of cytomegalovirus exposure and HLA in healthy donors. Sequenced by immunoSEQ multiplex PCR; TCRdb stores in-frame clones only, minus some. The table records some 130,000 clones, less than 80% of them present only once. Specimen: PBMCs. The receptors come from a man aged 35-49 years in good health and CMV-seropositive. Both conserved end residues are part of each CDR3. D genes are given only for firm matches. Rows give clone size only sometimes, using once, few, many, or a class for an expanded clone.

TRBD1	TRBV27	once	TRBJ2-7	TGTGCCAGCAGCCCGGGACAGGTTCTCTACGAGCAGTACTTC	CASSPGQVLYEQYF
-	TRBV19	-	TRBJ2-7	TGTGCCAGTAGTATAGATCAGGGCTACGAGCAGTACTTC	CASSIDQGYEQYF
-	TRBV14	-	TRBJ1-1	TGTGCCAGCAGCCCCCAAGCGGAGGGGAGCAGGTCTTTCTTT	CASSPQAEGSRSFF
TRBD1	TRBV7-9	-	TRBJ2-1	TGTGCCAGCAGCACCGGGACAGGGTCATCCAATGAGCAGTTCTTC	CASSTGTGSSNEQFF
-	TRBV27	few	TRBJ1-2	TGTGCCAGCAGTTTATCGGCGGGGAACGGGTATGGCTACACCTTC	CASSLSAGNGYGYTF
-	TRBV29-1	-	TRBJ1-6	TGCAGCGTTGCGGAGATTAATTCACCCCTCCACTTT	CSVAEINSPLHF
-	TRBV20-1	-	TRBJ1-2	TGCAGTGCTAGAGAAGGTCGGTCGGGAACCTTC	CSAREGRSGTF
-	TRBV4-2	-	TRBJ2-7	TGTGCCAGCAGCCATACCCCCGCTGGGGCCGAGCAGTACTTC	CASSHTPAGAEQYF
TRBD1	TRBV5-1	-	TRBJ2-7	TGCGCCAGCAGCTTGGCAAATCCGGGACAGACCTACGAGCAGTACTTC	CASSLANPGQTYEQYF
-	TRBV18	-	TRBJ2-3	TGTGCCAGCTCACCAGTTGGTGGGGGGAGCACAGATACGCAGTATTTT	CASSPVGGGSTDTQYF
-	TRBV4-1	few	TRBJ1-5	TGCGCCAGCAGCCAACTCCCAGGGTTACAGCCCCAGCATTTT	CASSQLPGLQPQHF
TRBD2	TRBV2	-	TRBJ2-1	TGTGCCAGCAGTTGGGGCGGGAGGGGTACTGGTGAGCAGTTCTTC	CASSWGGRGTGEQFF
-	TRBV19	few	TRBJ1-5	TGTGCCAGTACGGGGGGTTGGGGAATCAATCAGCCCCAGCATTTT	CASTGGWGINQPQHF